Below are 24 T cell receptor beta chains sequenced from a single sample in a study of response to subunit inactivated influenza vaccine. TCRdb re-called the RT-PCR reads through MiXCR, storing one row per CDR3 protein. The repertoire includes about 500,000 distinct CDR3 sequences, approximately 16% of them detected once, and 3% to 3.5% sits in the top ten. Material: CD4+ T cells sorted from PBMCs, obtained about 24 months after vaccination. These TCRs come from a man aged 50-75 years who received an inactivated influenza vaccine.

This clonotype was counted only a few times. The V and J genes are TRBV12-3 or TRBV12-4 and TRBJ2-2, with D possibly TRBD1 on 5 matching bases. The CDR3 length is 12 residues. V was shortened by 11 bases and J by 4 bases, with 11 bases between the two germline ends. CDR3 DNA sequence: TGTGCCGTGGGTAGGGGCACCGGGGAGCTGTTTTTT. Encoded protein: CAVGRGTGELFF.

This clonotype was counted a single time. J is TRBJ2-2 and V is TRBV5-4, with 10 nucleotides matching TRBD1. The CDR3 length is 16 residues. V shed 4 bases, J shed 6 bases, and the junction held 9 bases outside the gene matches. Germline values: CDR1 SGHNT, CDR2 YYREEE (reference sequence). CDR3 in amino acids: CASSPPGQGSAGELFF. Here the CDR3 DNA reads TGTGCCAGCAGCCCGCCGGGACAGGGGTCAGCCGGGGAGCTGTTTTTT.

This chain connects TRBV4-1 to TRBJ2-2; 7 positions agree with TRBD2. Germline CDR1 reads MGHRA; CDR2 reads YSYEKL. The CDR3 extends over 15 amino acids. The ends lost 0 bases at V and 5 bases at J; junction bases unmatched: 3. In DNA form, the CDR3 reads TGCGCCAGCAGCCAAGATCGGGGGGTTACCGGGGAGCTGTTTTTT. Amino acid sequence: CASSQDRGVTGELFF.

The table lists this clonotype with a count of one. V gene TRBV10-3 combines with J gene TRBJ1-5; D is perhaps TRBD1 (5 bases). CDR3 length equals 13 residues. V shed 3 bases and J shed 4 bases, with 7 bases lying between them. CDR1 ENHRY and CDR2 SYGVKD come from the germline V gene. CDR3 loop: CAISDGGNQPQHF. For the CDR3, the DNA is TGTGCCATCAGTGACGGGGGGAATCAGCCCCAGCATTTT.

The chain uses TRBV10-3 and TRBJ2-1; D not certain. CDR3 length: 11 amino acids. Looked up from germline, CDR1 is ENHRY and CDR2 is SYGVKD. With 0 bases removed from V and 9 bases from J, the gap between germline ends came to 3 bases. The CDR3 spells CAISESGEQFF. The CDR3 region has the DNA TGTGCCATCAGTGAGTCCGGTGAGCAGTTCTTC.

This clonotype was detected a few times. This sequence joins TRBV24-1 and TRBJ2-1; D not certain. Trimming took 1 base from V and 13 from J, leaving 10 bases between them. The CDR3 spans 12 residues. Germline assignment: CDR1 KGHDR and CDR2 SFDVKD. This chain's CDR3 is CATSDFTAQQFF. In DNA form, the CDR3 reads TGTGCCACCAGTGATTTCACGGCCCAACAGTTCTTC.

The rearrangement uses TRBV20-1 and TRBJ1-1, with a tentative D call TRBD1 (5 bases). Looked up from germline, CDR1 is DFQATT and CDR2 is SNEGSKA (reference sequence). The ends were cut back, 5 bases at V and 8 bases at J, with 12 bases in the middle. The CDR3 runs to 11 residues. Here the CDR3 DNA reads TGCAGTGCTTTGGGGCCCCCGGAAGCTTTCTTT. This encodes CSALGPPEAFF.

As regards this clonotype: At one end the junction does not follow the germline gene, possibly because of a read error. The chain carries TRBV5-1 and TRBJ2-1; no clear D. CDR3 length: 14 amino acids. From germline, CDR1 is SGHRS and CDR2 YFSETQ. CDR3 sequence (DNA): TGCGCCAGCAGCCTGACGTGGACCACCCCTGAGAAGTTCTTC. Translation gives CASSLTWTTPEKFF.

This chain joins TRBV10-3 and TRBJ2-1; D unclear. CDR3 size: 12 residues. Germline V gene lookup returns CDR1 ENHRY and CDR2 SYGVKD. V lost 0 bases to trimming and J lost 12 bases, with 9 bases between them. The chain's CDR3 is CAISESKGWQFF. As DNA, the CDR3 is TGTGCCATCAGTGAGTCGAAGGGATGGCAGTTCTTC.

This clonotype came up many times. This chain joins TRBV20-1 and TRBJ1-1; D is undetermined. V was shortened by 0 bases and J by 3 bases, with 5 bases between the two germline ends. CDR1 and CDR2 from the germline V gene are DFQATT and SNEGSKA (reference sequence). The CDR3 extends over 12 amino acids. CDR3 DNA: TGCAGTGCTAGAGATCCTGACACTGAAGCTTTCTTT. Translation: CSARDPDTEAFF.

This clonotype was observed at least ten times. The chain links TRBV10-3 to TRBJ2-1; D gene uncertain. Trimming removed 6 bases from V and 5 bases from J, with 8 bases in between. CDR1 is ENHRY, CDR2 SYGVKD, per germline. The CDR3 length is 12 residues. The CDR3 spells CAIRYGDNEQFF. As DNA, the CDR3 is TGTGCCATCAGGTACGGTGACAATGAGCAGTTCTTC.

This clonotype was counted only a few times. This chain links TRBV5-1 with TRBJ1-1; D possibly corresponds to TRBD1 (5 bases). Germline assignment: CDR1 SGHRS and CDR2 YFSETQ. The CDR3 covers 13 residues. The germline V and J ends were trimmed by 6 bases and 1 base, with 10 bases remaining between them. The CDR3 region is CASTQQANTEAFF. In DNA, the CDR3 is TGCGCCAGCACTCAACAGGCGAACACTGAAGCTTTCTTT.

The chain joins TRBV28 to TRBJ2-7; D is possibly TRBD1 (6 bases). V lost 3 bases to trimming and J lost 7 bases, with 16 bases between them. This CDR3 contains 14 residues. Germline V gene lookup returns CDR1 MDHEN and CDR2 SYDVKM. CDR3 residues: CASSFQGLVLEQYF. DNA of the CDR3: TGTGCCAGCAGTTTCCAGGGGCTGGTGTTGGAGCAGTACTTC.

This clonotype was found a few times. The CDR3 reads CSASISRGHEQYF. CDR3 coding DNA: TGCAGTGCTAGCATAAGCAGGGGGCACGAGCAGTACTTC. The V call is TRBV20-1, the J call TRBJ2-7; 8 bases are a match to TRBD1. Trimming at V came to 3 bases and at J to 5 bases, leaving 6 bases not matched to a gene. The CDR3 loop spans 13 amino acids. The germline gives CDR1 DFQATT, CDR2 SNEGSKA (reference sequence).

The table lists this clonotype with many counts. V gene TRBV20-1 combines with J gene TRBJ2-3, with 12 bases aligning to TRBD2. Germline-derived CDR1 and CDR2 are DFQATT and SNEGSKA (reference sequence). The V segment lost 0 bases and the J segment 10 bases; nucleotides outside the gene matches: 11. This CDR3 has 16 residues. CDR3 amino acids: CSAREGLAGVLGAQYF. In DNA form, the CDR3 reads TGCAGTGCTAGAGAGGGACTAGCGGGCGTTTTAGGTGCGCAGTATTTT.

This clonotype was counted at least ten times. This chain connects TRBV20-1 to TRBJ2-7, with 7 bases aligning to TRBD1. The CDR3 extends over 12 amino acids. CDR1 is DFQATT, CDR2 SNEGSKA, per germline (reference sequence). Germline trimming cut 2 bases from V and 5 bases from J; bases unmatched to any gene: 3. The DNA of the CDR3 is TGCAGTGCTAGAAGACAGGGAGACGAGCAGTACTTC. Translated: CSARRQGDEQYF.

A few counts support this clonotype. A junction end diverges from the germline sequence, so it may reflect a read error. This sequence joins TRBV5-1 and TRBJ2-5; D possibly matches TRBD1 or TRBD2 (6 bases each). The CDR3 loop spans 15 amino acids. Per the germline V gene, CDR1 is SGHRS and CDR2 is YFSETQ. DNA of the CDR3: TGCGCCAGCAGTCTATCCGGAAGCAGGGATGGGGGGCCGAGATTC. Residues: CASSLSGSRDGGPRF.

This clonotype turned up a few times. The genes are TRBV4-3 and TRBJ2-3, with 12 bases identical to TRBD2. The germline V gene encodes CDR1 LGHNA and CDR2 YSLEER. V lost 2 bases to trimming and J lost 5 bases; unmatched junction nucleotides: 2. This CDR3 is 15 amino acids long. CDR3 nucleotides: TGCGCCAGCAGCCAACTAGCGGGGGGGCAAGATACGCAGTATTTT. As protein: CASSQLAGGQDTQYF.

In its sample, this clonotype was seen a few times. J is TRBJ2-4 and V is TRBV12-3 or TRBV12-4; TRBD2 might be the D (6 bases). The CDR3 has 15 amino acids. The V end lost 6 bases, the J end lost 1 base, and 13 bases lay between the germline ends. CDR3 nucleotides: TGTGCCAGCAGAGCTAGCGCCTACGCCAAAAACATTCAGTACTTC. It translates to CASRASAYAKNIQYF.

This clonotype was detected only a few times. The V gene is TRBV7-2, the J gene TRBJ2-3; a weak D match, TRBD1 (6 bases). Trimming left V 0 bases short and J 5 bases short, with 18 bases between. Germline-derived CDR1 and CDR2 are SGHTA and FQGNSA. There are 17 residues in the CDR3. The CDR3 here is CASSLAALAAGEDTQYF. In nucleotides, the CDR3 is TGTGCCAGCAGCTTAGCAGCGCTAGCAGCAGGGGAAGATACGCAGTATTTT.

The CDR3: CASSQDYWGELFF. CDR3 coding DNA: TGCGCCAGCAGCCAAGATTATTGGGGGGAGCTGTTTTTT. This sequence joins TRBV4-3 and TRBJ2-2; the D is unclear. V gave up 0 bases and J gave up 8 bases, with 7 bases separating them. Germline V CDR1 and CDR2: LGHNA, YSLEER. This CDR3 has 13 residues.

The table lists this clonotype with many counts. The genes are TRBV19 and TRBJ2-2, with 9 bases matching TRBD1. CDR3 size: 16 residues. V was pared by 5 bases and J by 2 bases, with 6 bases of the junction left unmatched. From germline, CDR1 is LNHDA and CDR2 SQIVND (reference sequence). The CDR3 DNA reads TGTGCCAGTAGTGCCACAGGGGGCATTAACACCGGGGAGCTGTTTTTT. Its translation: CASSATGGINTGELFF.

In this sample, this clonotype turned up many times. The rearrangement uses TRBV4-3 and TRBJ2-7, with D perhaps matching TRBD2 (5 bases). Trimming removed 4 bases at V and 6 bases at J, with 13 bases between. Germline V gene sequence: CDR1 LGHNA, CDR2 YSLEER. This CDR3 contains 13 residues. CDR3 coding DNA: TGCGCCAGCAGCCCCAGTCTTGAGGGCGAGCAGTACTTC. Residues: CASSPSLEGEQYF.

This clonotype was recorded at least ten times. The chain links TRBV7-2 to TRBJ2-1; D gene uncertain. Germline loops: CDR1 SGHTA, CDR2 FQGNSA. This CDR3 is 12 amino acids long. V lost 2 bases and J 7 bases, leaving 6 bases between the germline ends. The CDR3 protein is CASSLRVNEQFF. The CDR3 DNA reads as TGTGCCAGCAGCTTAAGGGTAAATGAGCAGTTCTTC.